These T cell receptor beta chains were read from a single sample in a study of T cell responses to AZD1222 COVID-19 vaccine. The repertoire was sequenced with immunoSEQ multiplex PCR; TCRdb's copy has only in-frame clones and lacks some. The data contain more than 50,000 clones, approximately 90% of them seen just once; the ten biggest clones take up approximately 4.1%. The material sequenced was peripheral blood, taken on day 0 of AZD1222 vaccination. These receptors all come from an adult in good health. Both conserved end residues are part of each CDR3. A D gene is named only where the DNA matches it firmly. Clone size is given for some rows only: seen once, a few or many times, or a class if the clone is expanded.

15	.	TRBV7-2	TRBJ1-4	TRBD1	CASSAGDRASEKLFF	TGTGCCAGCAGCGCCGGGGACAGGGCTTCTGAAAAACTGTTTTTT
15	.	TRBV10-3	TRBJ1-2	TRBD1	CAISVTGETLRGYTF	TGTGCCATCAGTGTAACAGGGGAGACTTTGCGGGGCTACACCTTC
15	.	TRBV4-2	TRBJ1-2	.	CASSQDRTGTGFYTF	TGTGCCAGCAGCCAAGATCGAACGGGGACGGGCTTTTACACCTTC
14	.	TRBV27	TRBJ1-1	.	CASSFGEGNTEAFF	.
14	.	TRBV11-2	TRBJ1-3	TRBD1	CASSLVGQGDTIYF	TGTGCCAGCAGCTTAGTGGGACAGGGGGACACCATATATTTT
15	.	TRBV11-3	TRBJ2-3	TRBD1	CASSFGTGGVDTQYF	TGTGCCAGCAGCTTCGGGACAGGGGGCGTAGATACGCAGTATTTT
12	.	TRBV2	TRBJ1-1	.	CASKGRDPEAFF	TGTGCCAGCAAGGGCAGGGACCCTGAAGCTTTCTTT
15	few	TRBV6-5	TRBJ1-6	.	CASSPVDSYNSPLHF	TGTGCCAGCAGCCCAGTAGACTCCTATAATTCACCCCTCCACTTT
12	.	TRBV7-2	TRBJ2-1	.	CASSSNLLRQFF	TGTGCCAGCAGCTCTAACCTCCTAAGGCAGTTCTTC
16	.	TRBV14	TRBJ2-2	.	CASSLRLNLNTGELFF	TGTGCCAGCAGCCTACGACTGAACCTGAACACCGGGGAGCTGTTTTTT
16	.	TRBV9	TRBJ2-7	TRBD1	CASSSGQGATPVEQYF	TGTGCCAGCAGCTCAGGACAGGGGGCCACTCCGGTCGAGCAGTACTTC
15	.	TRBV7-7	TRBJ2-7	TRBD1	CASSPGQGSSYEQYF	TGTGCTAGCAGCCCGGGACAGGGGAGCTCCTACGAGCAGTACTTC
16	.	TRBV6-2/TRBV6-3	TRBJ2-1	.	CASSYYGDPSINEQFF	TGTGCCAGCAGTTACTATGGGGATCCCTCCATCAATGAGCAGTTCTTC
14	.	TRBV29-1	TRBJ2-6	.	CSVEAGSGANVLTF	TGCAGCGTTGAGGCAGGCTCTGGGGCCAACGTCCTGACTTTC
15	.	TRBV11-2	TRBJ2-1	TRBD2	CASRPSGGPTLRQFF	TGTGCCAGCAGACCTAGCGGGGGGCCTACCTTGCGGCAGTTCTTC
14	.	TRBV5-4	TRBJ1-6	.	CASESGLYNSPLHF	TGTGCCAGTGAATCGGGCCTCTATAATTCACCCCTCCACTTT
16	once	TRBV24-1	TRBJ2-1	.	CATSDFGTGHSNEQFF	TGTGCCACCAGTGATTTCGGGACGGGGCACTCCAATGAGCAGTTCTTC
15	.	TRBV7-7	TRBJ2-1	.	CASSLLASPPNEQFF	TGTGCTAGCAGCTTATTGGCTAGCCCCCCGAATGAGCAGTTCTTC
13	.	TRBV19	TRBJ1-1	.	CASSMKMNTEAFF	TGTGCCAGTAGTATGAAAATGAACACTGAAGCTTTCTTT
14	once	TRBV5-4	TRBJ1-2	.	CASSLAGVNYGYTF	TGTGCCAGCAGCTTGGCGGGGGTAAATTATGGCTACACCTTC
14	.	TRBV6-5	TRBJ1-6	.	CASSYGGWGSPLHF	TGTGCCAGCAGTTACGGCGGTTGGGGTTCACCCCTCCACTTT
13	.	TRBV9	TRBJ1-1	TRBD1	CASATGSSTEAFF	TGTGCCAGCGCGACAGGGTCGAGCACTGAAGCTTTCTTT
13	.	TRBV12-3/TRBV12-4	TRBJ1-1	TRBD1	CASSMTGYTEAFF	TGTGCCAGCAGCATGACAGGGTACACTGAAGCTTTCTTT
21	.	TRBV19	TRBJ2-7	TRBD1	CASSSLGGDRGRLPSSYEQYF	TGTGCCAGTAGTTCACTAGGAGGGGACAGGGGACGCTTACCCAGCTCCTACGAGCAGTACTTC
15	.	TRBV4-3	TRBJ2-6	.	CASGDGSSGANVLTF	TGCGCCAGCGGGGACGGCAGCTCTGGGGCCAACGTCCTGACTTTC
16	few	TRBV3-1/TRBV3-2	TRBJ2-5	TRBD2	CASSPRRAGVGETQYF	TGTGCCAGCAGCCCACGGAGGGCGGGGGTAGGAGAGACCCAGTACTTC
15	.	TRBV14	TRBJ1-3	.	CASSPYDSSGNTIYF	TGTGCCAGCAGCCCATACGACAGCTCTGGAAACACCATATATTTT
11	.	TRBV29-1	TRBJ1-3	.	CSAFRENTIYF	TGCAGCGCGTTTCGGGAAAACACCATATATTTT
16	.	TRBV9	TRBJ2-7	TRBD2	CASSPFLAGVSYEQYF	TGTGCCAGCAGCCCCTTCCTAGCGGGGGTCTCCTACGAGCAGTACTTC
17	few	TRBV6-1	TRBJ1-5	.	CASSESFSRYSNQPQHF	TGTGCCAGCAGTGAGAGCTTTTCGCGGTATAGCAATCAGCCCCAGCATTTT
13	.	TRBV6-2/TRBV6-3	TRBJ2-3	.	CASSFRELDTQYF	TGTGCCAGCAGCTTCAGGGAGTTGGATACGCAGTATTTT
15	.	TRBV6-5	TRBJ1-5	.	CASKGTGSRNQPQHF	TGTGCCAGCAAGGGGACCGGGAGTCGTAATCAGCCCCAGCATTTT
16	.	TRBV27	TRBJ1-1	.	CASSSIPWPGDTEAFF	TGTGCCAGCAGTTCTATCCCCTGGCCCGGAGACACTGAAGCTTTCTTT
13	.	TRBV12-3/TRBV12-4	TRBJ2-7	.	CASSNGPTYEQYF	TGTGCCAGCAGTAACGGCCCAACCTACGAGCAGTACTTC
17	.	TRBV24-1	TRBJ2-1	TRBD1	CATSDPNPGTGRDEQFF	TGTGCCACCAGTGATCCCAATCCCGGGACAGGGCGGGATGAGCAGTTCTTC
14	.	TRBV7-9	TRBJ1-5	.	CASSLGENNQPQHF	TGTGCCAGCAGCTTAGGCGAGAACAATCAGCCCCAGCATTTT
13	.	TRBV9	TRBJ1-2	TRBD1	CASSSTGGYGYTF	TGTGCCAGCAGCTCCACAGGGGGCTACGGCTACACCTTC
13	.	TRBV6-5	TRBJ2-5	TRBD1	CASSQQGQETQYF	TGTGCCAGCAGTCAACAGGGGCAGGAGACCCAGTACTTC
13	.	TRBV23-1	TRBJ1-3	.	CASWGGSGNTIYF	TGCGCCAGCTGGGGGGGTTCTGGAAACACCATATATTTT
14	.	TRBV5-4	TRBJ1-5	TRBD1	CASSLQGSNQPQHF	TGTGCCAGCAGCTTACAGGGGAGCAATCAGCCCCAGCATTTT
14	.	TRBV14	TRBJ1-1	TRBD1	CASSLGQGWGEAFF	TGTGCCAGCAGCCTTGGACAGGGCTGGGGTGAAGCTTTCTTT
14	.	TRBV10-3	TRBJ1-2	TRBD1	CAISPTGSWDGYTF	TGTGCCATCAGTCCGACAGGGTCCTGGGATGGCTACACCTTC